This T cell receptor (beta chain) came from a study of T cell responses to AZD1222 COVID-19 vaccine. Study-level findings and limits: Clonal diversity was possibly underestimated, and white British individuals and females predominated among donors. Following two doses of AZD1222, Spike-specific TCR breadth and depth rose.

The method was immunoSEQ multiplex PCR; TCRdb's version includes in-frame clones alone and lacks a portion of them. The profile shows some 120,000 clones, roughly 88% of them singletons. Note on this clone: Its antigen is as yet unknown.

The clonotype originates from an adult in good health. The sequencing here drew on peripheral blood, taken on day 0 of AZD1222 vaccination.

The CDR3 DNA reads TGTGCCAGCAGTTACTCGATCAGACACACCGGCCTCAACACCGGGGAGCTGTTTTTT. Translated, it gives CASSYSIRHTGLNTGELFF. The gene calls are TRBV6-2 or TRBV6-3 and TRBJ2-2; D uncertain. The CDR3 extends over 19 amino acids. Germline values: CDR1 MNHEY, CDR2 SVGEGT. The V gene lost 0 bases and the J gene lost 2 bases, with 19 bases spanning the gap.